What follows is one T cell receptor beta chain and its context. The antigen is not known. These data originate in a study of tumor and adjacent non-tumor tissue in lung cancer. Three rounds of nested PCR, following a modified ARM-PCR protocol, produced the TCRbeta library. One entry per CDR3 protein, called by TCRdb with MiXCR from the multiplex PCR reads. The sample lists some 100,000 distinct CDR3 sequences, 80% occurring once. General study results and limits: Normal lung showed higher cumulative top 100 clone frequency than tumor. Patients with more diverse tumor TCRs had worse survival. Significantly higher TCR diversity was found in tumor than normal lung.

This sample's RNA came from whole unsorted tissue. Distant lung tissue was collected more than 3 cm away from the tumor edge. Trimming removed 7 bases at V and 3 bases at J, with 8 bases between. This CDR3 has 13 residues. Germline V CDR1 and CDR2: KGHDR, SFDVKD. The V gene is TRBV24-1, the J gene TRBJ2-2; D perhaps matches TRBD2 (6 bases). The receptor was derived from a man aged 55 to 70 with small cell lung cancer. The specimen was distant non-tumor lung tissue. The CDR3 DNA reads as TGTGCCACCAGGGGGACTGACACCGGGGAGCTGTTTTTT. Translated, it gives CATRGTDTGELFF.